This T cell receptor (beta chain) was recovered during a study of cytomegalovirus exposure and HLA in healthy donors. Overall study findings and caveats: In vitro experiments confirmed that three CMV-associated chains were specific for CMV antigens.

The donors were in the roughly 130-subject validation cohort; that cohort was separate from the roughly 620-subject first cohort. A word on this clone: Its target is not known.

The germline CDR1 and CDR2 sequences are SGHDT and YYEEEE. The CDR3 runs to 15 residues. J lost 2 bases, V lost 0 bases, and 1 base had no gene match. Produced via immunoSEQ multiplex PCR; TCRdb's table is partial and in-frame only. The sample holds 65,000 to 75,000 clones; over 90% are singletons and the top ten take roughly 5%. This TCR was recovered from a man younger than 35 in good health and CMV-seropositive. Sequencing input: PBMCs. V is TRBV5-6 and J is TRBJ2-2; the match to TRBD1 covers 7 bases. DNA of the CDR3: TGTGCCAGCAGCTTGGACAGGGGTAACACCGGGGAGCTGTTTTTT. It codes for CASSLDRGNTGELFF.